The next 9 T cell receptor beta chains were all read from a single sample in a study of blood T cell repertoires in COVID-19. The protocol was immunoSEQ multiplex PCR, while the TCRdb copy is restricted to in-frame clones and leaves out a portion. The data contain a few hundred thousand clones, around 83% of them seen just once; the ten biggest clones take up approximately 5.4%. The sequenced material came from PBMCs or T cells enriched from blood (not recorded which). Receptors originate from a woman in her fifties or sixties who had recovered from COVID-19.

This chain joins TRBV29-1 and TRBJ2-2, with D possibly being TRBD1 (6 bases). V lost 4 bases, J lost 2 bases, and 11 bases lay in between. There are 14 residues in the CDR3. Germline V CDR1 and CDR2: SQVTM, ANQGSEA. Written as DNA, the CDR3 is TGCAGCGTTGTAGGGACAACCAACACCGGGGAGCTGTTTTTT. Translation gives CSVVGTTNTGELFF.

The chain uses TRBV18 and TRBJ1-5, with D uncertain. This CDR3 has 13 residues. The germline CDR1 and CDR2 sequences are KGHSH and LQKENI. V lost 6 bases to trimming and J lost 0 bases, with 6 bases between them. The CDR3 loop reads CASSRDSNQPQHF. CDR3 nucleotides: TGTGCCAGCTCTCGCGATAGCAATCAGCCCCAGCATTTT.

This clone has only a few counts. The chain carries TRBV20-1 and TRBJ2-5; D not certain. Germline-derived CDR1 and CDR2 are DFQATT and SNEGSKA (reference sequence). V was clipped by 5 bases and J by 2 bases, with 3 bases between them. This CDR3 is 10 amino acids long. CDR3 protein: CSARQETQYF. CDR3 bases: TGCAGTGCTCGTCAAGAGACCCAGTACTTC.

V and J are TRBV6-2 or TRBV6-3 and TRBJ2-2; 7 bases are shared with TRBD2. The germline V gene encodes CDR1 MNHEY and CDR2 SVGEGT. V shed 2 bases, J shed 2 bases, and the junction held 8 bases outside the gene matches. The CDR3 consists of 17 residues. The CDR3 DNA reads as TGTGCCAGCAGTTACCCCCTGGGAGGGTTAAACACCGGGGAGCTGTTTTTT. Protein: CASSYPLGGLNTGELFF.

This rearrangement joins TRBV5-6 to TRBJ1-2; D remains unclear. CDR3 length equals 14 residues. In germline, CDR1 is SGHDT, CDR2 YYEEEE. V was pared by 0 bases and J by 3 bases, with 9 bases between. In nucleotides, the CDR3 is TGTGCCAGCAGCTTGGACAGCAAGTACTATGGCTACACCTTC. Translating gives CASSLDSKYYGYTF. Full variable domain (remainder filled in from reference TRBV5-6 and TRBJ1-2): DAGVTQSPTHLIKTRGQQVTLRCSPKSGHDTVSWYQQALGQGPQFIFQYYEEEERQRGNFPDRFSGHQFPNYSSELNVNALLLGDSALYLCASSLDSKYYGYTFGSGTRLTVV.

The genes are TRBV11-3 and TRBJ1-2; 7 nucleotides agree with TRBD1. From germline, CDR1 is SGHNT and CDR2 YENEEA. CDR3 size: 14 residues. V lost 5 bases, J lost 5 bases, and 8 bases stayed unmatched. CDR3 protein: CASSPAGTAYGYTF. For the CDR3, the DNA is TGTGCCAGCAGCCCAGCCGGGACAGCTTATGGCTACACCTTC.

The chain joins TRBV5-6 to TRBJ1-2, with 9 bases aligning to TRBD1. This CDR3 is built from 15 residues. The germline V gene encodes CDR1 SGHDT and CDR2 YYEEEE. V lost 0 bases to trimming and J lost 8 bases; unmatched junction nucleotides: 8. The CDR3 DNA reads as TGTGCCAGCAGCTTGGGGGACAGGGACCGTCGAGGCTACACCTTC. Protein sequence: CASSLGDRDRRGYTF. Drawing the rest from reference TRBV5-6 and TRBJ1-2, the complete variable domain is DAGVTQSPTHLIKTRGQQVTLRCSPKSGHDTVSWYQQALGQGPQFIFQYYEEEERQRGNFPDRFSGHQFPNYSSELNVNALLLGDSALYLCASSLGDRDRRGYTFGSGTRLTVV.

The chain carries TRBV4-1 and TRBJ2-6; no clear D gene. V gave up 4 bases and J gave up 0 bases, with 10 bases separating them. CDR1 is MGHRA, CDR2 YSYEKL, per germline. The CDR3 consists of 16 residues. The CDR3 DNA reads as TGCGCCAGCAGCCCATCTATAAGCTCTGGGGCCAACGTCCTGACTTTC. Translation: CASSPSISSGANVLTF.

V and J are TRBV19 and TRBJ1-5; D is unclear. This CDR3 region has 15 residues. Trimming removed 3 bases at V and 2 bases at J, with 11 bases between. Germline values: CDR1 LNHDA, CDR2 SQIVND (reference sequence). The DNA of the CDR3 is TGTGCCAGTAGTATCTCCCCCCCGGGCAATCAGCCCCAGCATTTT. It encodes CASSISPPGNQPQHF.